Following are 10 T cell receptor beta chains from one sample sequenced in a study of Graves' ophthalmopathy and Graves' hyperthyroidism. For repertoire sequencing, the TCR beta CDR3 regions were amplified from RNA transcripts. RT-PCR with HTBI primers came first, then second-round multiplex PCR. TCRdb reprocessed the multiplex PCR reads with MiXCR, giving one entry per CDR3 protein. The sample has about 220,000 distinct CDR3 sequences, about 22% seen once; the top ten hold under 55%. What was sequenced was peripheral blood. Receptor source: a woman between 45 and 60 years old with Graves' ophthalmopathy.

This clonotype was seen repeatedly, ten times or more. This chain connects TRBV19 to TRBJ2-5, with D unclear. Germline V gives CDR1 LNHDA, CDR2 SQIVND (reference sequence). Trimming took off 7 bases at V and 4 bases at J, with 13 bases between the two ends. The CDR3 runs to 13 residues. CDR3 amino acids: CASNIRAGETQYF. The DNA for the CDR3 is TGTGCCAGTAATATTCGGGCCGGAGAGACCCAGTACTTC.

This clonotype appeared many times. This chain links TRBV20-1 with TRBJ2-5; tentatively, D is TRBD1 (6 bases). CDR3 length: 12 residues. V lost 5 bases and J lost 5, with 12 bases in between. In germline, CDR1 is DFQATT, CDR2 SNEGSKA (reference sequence). CDR3 amino acids: CSAGEQGETQYF. CDR3 sequence (DNA): TGCAGTGCTGGGGAACAGGGTGAGACCCAGTACTTC.

This clonotype occurred many times. V usage is TRBV2 and J usage is TRBJ1-2, with unresolved D. V was clipped by 4 bases and J by 8 bases, with 14 bases between them. The CDR3 is 13 residues long. Per the germline V gene, CDR1 is SNHLY and CDR2 is FYNNEI. The CDR3 DNA reads TGTGCCAGCAGTGGGGCCCCCTCGAGGGGCTACACCTTC. It translates to CASSGAPSRGYTF. Full variable domain (remainder filled in from reference TRBV2 and TRBJ1-2): EPEVTQTPSHQVTQMGQEVILRCVPISNHLYFYWYRQILGQKVEFLVSFYNNEISEKSEIFDDQFSVERPDGSNFTLKIRSTKLEDSAMYFCASSGAPSRGYTFGSGTRLTVV.

This clonotype showed up many times. The chain couples TRBV7-6 to TRBJ2-7, with D possibly called TRBD1 or TRBD2 (5 bases each). The CDR3 length is 14 residues. The V gene lost 3 bases and the J gene lost 2 bases, with 11 bases spanning the gap. Germline loops: CDR1 SGHVS, CDR2 FNYEAQ. For the CDR3, the DNA is TGTGCCAGCAGCTTGGGGGAAGGAGCCTACGAGCAGTACTTC. The encoded protein is CASSLGEGAYEQYF.

J is TRBJ2-7 and V is TRBV27, with TRBD1 matching over 8 bases. Germline-derived CDR1 and CDR2 are MNHEY and SMNVEV (reference sequence). The ends lost 3 bases at V and 6 bases at J; junction bases unmatched: 4. This CDR3 is built from 13 residues. This CDR3 reads CASSFGDRGEQYF. In DNA, the CDR3 is TGTGCCAGCAGTTTTGGAGACAGGGGCGAGCAGTACTTC.

The chain joins TRBV24-1 to TRBJ2-5, with D perhaps assigned TRBD1 or TRBD2 (5 bases each). V was cut by 1 base and J by 5 bases, with 10 bases left in between. The length of the CDR3 is 14 residues. The germline gives CDR1 KGHDR, CDR2 SFDVKD. CDR3 region: CATSDFGTEETQYF. CDR3 coding DNA: TGTGCCACCAGTGATTTCGGGACGGAGGAGACCCAGTACTTC.

This clonotype occurred many times. The V call is TRBV6-1, the J call TRBJ2-5, with D possibly matching TRBD1 (5 bases). Germline V gives CDR1 MNHNS, CDR2 SASEGT. The CDR3 is 15 residues long. The germline V and J ends were trimmed by 2 bases and 0 bases, with 10 bases remaining between them. CDR3 coding DNA: TGTGCCAGCAGTGAATCAGCAGGGAACCAAGAGACCCAGTACTTC. As protein: CASSESAGNQETQYF.

The sample holds a few counts of this clonotype. The rearrangement joins TRBV18 to TRBJ2-6; TRBD1 is a possible D gene (5 bases). V lost 4 bases to trimming and J lost 4 bases, with 8 bases between them. Germline CDR1 KGHSH, CDR2 LQKENI. CDR3 length: 14 amino acids. The CDR3 DNA reads TGTGCCAGCTCACTGCAGGGCGGGGCCAACGTCCTGACTTTC. As protein: CASSLQGGANVLTF.

There are many counts of this clonotype. The chain uses TRBV5-1 and TRBJ2-7, with TRBD2 matching over 12 bases. After removal of 4 bases from V and 7 bases from J, the junction contained 18 bases not matched to a gene. The germline gives CDR1 SGHRS, CDR2 YFSETQ. The CDR3 length is 18 residues. DNA of the CDR3: TGCGCCAGCAGCCCTCGACTAGCGGGAGATCTCGGCTTGAGTGAGCAGTACTTC. Translation: CASSPRLAGDLGLSEQYF.

This clonotype occurred many times. The chain recombines TRBV2 with TRBJ2-7, with unresolved D. This CDR3 contains 15 residues. Germline V gene sequence: CDR1 SNHLY, CDR2 FYNNEI. V lost 7 bases, J lost 0 bases, and 16 bases lay in between. The CDR3 reads CASTLLLSLSYEQYF. In DNA form, the CDR3 reads TGTGCCAGCACTCTACTCCTTTCCCTCTCCTACGAGCAGTACTTC.